The entry that follows covers one T cell receptor (beta chain) sequence. Its antigen remains unknown. Trimming removed 5 bases from V and 3 bases from J; junction bases left unmatched: 13. CDR3 length: 16 residues. CDR1 is MGHRA and CDR2 is YSYEKL in the germline V gene. This sample is drawn from a study of T-cell memory formation after mild COVID-19. General observations from the study: Cross-reactive memory appears to have joined, as suggested by some responding clones showing up in pre-infection memory.

TCRdb independently ran MiXCR on the 5' RACE reads; one entry per CDR3 protein. The sample includes under 300,000 distinct CDR3 sequences, more than 8% seen only once; the top ten take more than 20%. The sample was PBMCs or a T cell subset sorted from them (not recorded which). The rearrangement joins TRBV4-1 to TRBJ2-7; 7 bases align to TRBD1. The clonotype comes from a man aged 18 to 29 who had mild COVID-19 (a few samples of this study predate the infection). Cell type and time point are not known. CDR3 in amino acids: CASSKSLQAGGYEQYV. The CDR3 DNA follows: TGCGCCAGCAGCAAATCCCTTCAGGCAGGGGGCTACGAGCAGTACGTC.